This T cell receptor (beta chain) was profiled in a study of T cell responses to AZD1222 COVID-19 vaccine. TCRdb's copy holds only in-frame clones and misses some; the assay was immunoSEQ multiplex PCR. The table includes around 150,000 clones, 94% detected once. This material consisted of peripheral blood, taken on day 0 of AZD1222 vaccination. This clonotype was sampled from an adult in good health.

CDR3 in DNA: TGTGCCAGCAGTTTGGGTTTTGAGCTGTTTTTT. Its protein is CASSLGFELFF. This chain joins TRBV12-3 or TRBV12-4 and TRBJ2-2; no firm D call. Trimming removed 3 bases from V and 11 bases from J, with 7 bases in between. This CDR3 has 11 residues.